This entry lists 2 T cell receptor beta chains sequenced from one sample in a study of control samples from healthy donors and cancer patients. This table comes from immunoSEQ multiplex PCR, and its TCRdb copy is limited to in-frame clones, with some not included. The repertoire has some 120,000 clones, approximately 90% of them found once; the top ten carry over 2%. The sample taken for sequencing was blood. These receptors originate from a woman aged 70-85 years in good health.

The CDR3 region has the DNA TGTGCCAGCAGCTCGGACCCGACCGGGGAGCTGTTTTTT. It translates to CASSSDPTGELFF. The gene calls are TRBV7-9 and TRBJ2-2; D not resolved. CDR1 and CDR2 from the germline V gene are SEHNR and FQNEAQ (reference sequence). Trimming removed 4 bases from V and 5 bases from J, with 8 bases in between. The length of the CDR3 is 13 residues.

The rearrangement uses TRBV5-1 and TRBJ1-1; D unclear. V was trimmed by 0 bases and J by 7 bases, leaving 10 bases between them. Per germline, CDR1 SGHRS and CDR2 YFSETQ. The CDR3 length is 13 residues. This CDR3 is CASSLAGEFEAFF. For the CDR3, the DNA is TGCGCCAGCAGCTTGGCCGGGGAGTTTGAAGCTTTCTTT.